The 2 T cell receptor beta chains below were found in one sample sequenced in a study of blood T cell repertoires in COVID-19. The table came from immunoSEQ multiplex PCR; TCRdb's copy has only in-frame clones and leaves some out. The data show 190,000 or so clones, with 85% to 90% seen just once and less than 3% held by the top ten. Sequencing input: peripheral blood. The receptor set was obtained from a man in his forties with active or convalescent COVID-19.

V gene TRBV10-3 combines with J gene TRBJ2-3; 12 positions agree with TRBD2. The germline V gene encodes CDR1 ENHRY and CDR2 SYGVKD. The CDR3 is 16 residues long. Trimming removed 7 bases from V and 2 bases from J; junction bases left unmatched: 7. The CDR3 sequence is CAITRLAGDPTDTQYF. The CDR3 region has the DNA TGTGCCATCACCAGACTAGCGGGGGACCCCACAGATACGCAGTATTTT.

The rearrangement joins TRBV2 to TRBJ2-7; D not resolved. The germline V gene encodes CDR1 SNHLY and CDR2 FYNNEI. The CDR3 runs to 13 residues. With 3 bases removed from V and 3 bases from J, the gap between germline ends came to 9 bases. The CDR3 DNA follows: TGTGCCAGCAGTGAGGGCAGAAACTACGAGCAGTACTTC. This translates into CASSEGRNYEQYF.